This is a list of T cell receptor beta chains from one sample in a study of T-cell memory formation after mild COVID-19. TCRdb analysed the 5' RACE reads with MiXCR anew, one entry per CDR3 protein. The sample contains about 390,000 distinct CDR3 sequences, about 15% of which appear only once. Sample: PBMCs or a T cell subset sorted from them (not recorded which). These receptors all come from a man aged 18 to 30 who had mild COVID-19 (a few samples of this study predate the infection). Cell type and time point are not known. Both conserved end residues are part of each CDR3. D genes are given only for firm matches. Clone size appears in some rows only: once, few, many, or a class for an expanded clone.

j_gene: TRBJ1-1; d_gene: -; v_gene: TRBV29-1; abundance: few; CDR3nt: TGCAGCGTTAGAAAGATCGGGTTTTCTGAAGCTTTCTTT; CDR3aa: CSVRKIGFSEAFF
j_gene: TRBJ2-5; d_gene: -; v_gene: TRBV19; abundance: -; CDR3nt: TGTGCCAGTGGAAAGGGAATGCAAGAGACCCAGTACTTC; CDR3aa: CASGKGMQETQYF
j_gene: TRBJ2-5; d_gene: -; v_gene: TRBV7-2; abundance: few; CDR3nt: TGTGCCAGCAGCTACTGCCACACCTGTCGAGAGACCCAGTACTTC; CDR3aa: CASSYCHTCRETQYF
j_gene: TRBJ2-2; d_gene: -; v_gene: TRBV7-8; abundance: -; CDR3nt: TGTGCCAGCAGCCATCAGGGCACCCGAACGAACACCGGGGAGCTGTTTTTT; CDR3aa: CASSHQGTRTNTGELFF
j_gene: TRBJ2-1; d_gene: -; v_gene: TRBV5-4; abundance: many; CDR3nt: TGTGCTTCCAGCAGGGGAGGTGGTGAGCAGTTCTTC; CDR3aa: CASSRGGGEQFF
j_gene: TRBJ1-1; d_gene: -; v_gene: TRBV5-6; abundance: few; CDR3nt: TGTGCCAGCAGTAAGAGGGGCCGAGACACTGAAGCTTTCTTT; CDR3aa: CASSKRGRDTEAFF
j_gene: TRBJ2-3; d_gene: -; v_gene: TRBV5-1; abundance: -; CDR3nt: TGCGCCAGCAGTGTAATAGCGCGGGGGCAGGGAGATACGCAGTATTTT; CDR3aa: CASSVIARGQGDTQYF
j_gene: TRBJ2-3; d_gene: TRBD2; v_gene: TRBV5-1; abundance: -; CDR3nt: TGCGCCAGCAGCTTGGGAGGCGGGGGAGGCGCAGATACGCAGTATTTT; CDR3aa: CASSLGGGGGADTQYF
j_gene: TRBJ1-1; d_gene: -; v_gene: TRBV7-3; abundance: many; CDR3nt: TGTGCCAGTTCGGGGGGGGCTGACACTGAAGCTTTCTTT; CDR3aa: CASSGGADTEAFF
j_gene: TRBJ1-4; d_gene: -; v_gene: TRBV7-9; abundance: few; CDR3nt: TGTGCCAGCAGCTTAGTACGGGCCCCGGGAGAAAAACTGTTTTTT; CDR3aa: CASSLVRAPGEKLFF
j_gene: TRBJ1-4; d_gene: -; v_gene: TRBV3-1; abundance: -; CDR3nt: TGTGCCAGCAGCCAAAGTCAGGCCCGTGAAAAACTGTTTTTT; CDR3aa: CASSQSQAREKLFF
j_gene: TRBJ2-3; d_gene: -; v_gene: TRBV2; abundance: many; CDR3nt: TGTGCCAGCAGTGAAGCGGGGGATACGCAGTATTTT; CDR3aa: CASSEAGDTQYF
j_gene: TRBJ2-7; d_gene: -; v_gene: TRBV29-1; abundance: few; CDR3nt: TGCAGCGCCATACAGGGATTGGCCACCTACGAGCAGTACTTC; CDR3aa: CSAIQGLATYEQYF
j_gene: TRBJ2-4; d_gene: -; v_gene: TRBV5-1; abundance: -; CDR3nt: TGCGCCAGCAGCTTGCTGGGTGTGGACATTCAGTACTTC; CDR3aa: CASSLLGVDIQYF